What follows are 29 T cell receptor beta chains derived from one specimen sequenced in a study of cytomegalovirus exposure and HLA in healthy donors. Amplification used 60 Vbeta primers and 13 Jbeta primers. Clones were read by immunoSEQ multiplex PCR, and TCRdb kept only the in-frame ones, dropping some. This sample has about 140,000 clones, with around 80% found just once. Input material: PBMCs. The origin of the receptors is a male donor in good health and CMV-seropositive.

V gene TRBV10-1 combines with J gene TRBJ2-5; 8 bases match TRBD2. CDR3 length: 16 amino acids. V was pared by 4 bases and J by 5 bases, with 12 bases of the junction left unmatched. CDR1 and CDR2 from the germline V gene are WNHNN and SYGVQD (reference sequence). CDR3 sequence: CASSGSRGGTSETQYF. The CDR3 DNA follows: TGCGCCAGCAGTGGATCCCGCGGGGGGACGAGCGAGACCCAGTACTTC.

The CDR3 is CASSGSGVYYEQYF. In nucleotides, the CDR3 is TGTGCCAGCAGTGGCAGCGGGGTCTACTACGAGCAGTACTTC. V and J are TRBV2 and TRBJ2-7, with 7 bases that match TRBD2. Looked up from germline, CDR1 is SNHLY and CDR2 is FYNNEI. Unmatched junction bases numbered 6, after V lost 4 bases and J lost 3 bases. CDR3 size: 14 residues.

The J gene is TRBJ2-7, the V gene TRBV27, with TRBD1 matching 8 bases. After removal of 1 base from V and 3 bases from J, the junction contained 5 bases not matched to a gene. Germline CDR1 MNHEY, CDR2 SMNVEV (reference sequence). The CDR3 extends over 15 amino acids. The CDR3, as DNA: TGTGCCAGCAGTTTATTCGGGACAGGCTTCTACGAGCAGTACTTC. It codes for CASSLFGTGFYEQYF.

The chain links TRBV2 to TRBJ1-1, with TRBD1 matching 8 bases. This CDR3 has 14 amino acids. Germline CDR1 reads SNHLY; CDR2 reads FYNNEI. V lost 6 bases to trimming and J lost 5 bases; unmatched junction nucleotides: 8. The CDR3 DNA is TGTGCCAGCAGGGACAGGGTGATGGGAACTGAAGCTTTCTTT. Translating it yields CASRDRVMGTEAFF.

CDR3 nucleotides: TGCGCCAGCAGCAAGTGGACTCCCTCTGCCGGCACAGATACGCAGTATTTT. Its protein product is CASSKWTPSAGTDTQYF. The chain combines TRBV5-1 with TRBJ2-3, with TRBD2 as a possible D gene (5 bases). The ends were cut back, 4 bases at V and 1 base at J, with 19 bases in the middle. CDR1 is SGHRS and CDR2 is YFSETQ in the germline V gene. This CDR3 contains 17 residues.

The rearrangement links TRBV28 to TRBJ2-5; 7 nucleotides agree with TRBD1. Germline loops: CDR1 MDHEN, CDR2 SYDVKM. V trimming: 5 bases; J trimming: 0 bases; junction bases outside the gene matches: 12. There are 17 residues in the CDR3. The CDR3 region has the DNA TGTGCCAGCAGTCCCTTAGACAGGGTCTTTTACCAAGAGACCCAGTACTTC. Protein sequence: CASSPLDRVFYQETQYF.

This chain uses TRBV6-5 with TRBJ2-7; 12 positions agree with TRBD2. The CDR3 covers 16 residues. Germline V gene data show CDR1 as MNHEY and CDR2 as SVGAGI. V dropped 0 bases and J dropped 3; count of bases not matched to a gene: 3. CDR3 protein: CASSYSSGLAGYEQYF. As DNA, the CDR3 is TGTGCCAGCAGTTACTCTTCGGGACTAGCGGGCTACGAGCAGTACTTC.

V and J are TRBV7-8 and TRBJ2-5, with D tentatively TRBD1 (5 bases). This CDR3 is built from 15 residues. The V and J ends lost 2 bases and 4 bases respectively, with 14 bases between them. Germline V gives CDR1 SGHVS, CDR2 FQNEAQ. The CDR3 spells CASSLTPAQGETQYF. The CDR3 DNA reads TGTGCCAGCAGCTTAACTCCAGCCCAGGGAGAGACCCAGTACTTC.

The chain carries TRBV27 and TRBJ2-5; D is possibly TRBD1 (6 bases). The CDR3 extends over 16 amino acids. Trimming removed 6 bases at V and 2 bases at J, with 19 bases between. Germline CDR1 is MNHEY and CDR2 is SMNVEV (reference sequence). CDR3 sequence reads: CASRAIGAGAQETQYF. The DNA of the CDR3 is TGTGCCAGCAGGGCCATTGGGGCAGGGGCACAAGAGACCCAGTACTTC.

A single count supports this clone. V gene TRBV13 combines with J gene TRBJ2-1; TRBD2 agrees at 9 bases. Germline values: CDR1 PRHDT, CDR2 FYEKMQ (reference sequence). This CDR3 has 17 amino acids. V shed 3 bases and J 7 bases; nucleotides not matched to a gene: 13. CDR3 in amino acids: CASSFMPRAGGTNEQFF. The DNA for the CDR3 is TGTGCCAGCAGCTTTATGCCGCGAGCGGGAGGTACGAATGAGCAGTTCTTC.

In its sample, this clone was seen once. The chain employs TRBV29-1 and TRBJ2-5, with 7 bases that match TRBD2. The CDR3 contains 11 residues. Germline-derived CDR1 and CDR2 are SQVTM and ANQGSEA. With V trimmed by 4 bases and J by 5 bases, 1 base remained unmatched. The CDR3 protein is CSVGGSETQYF. The CDR3 DNA sequence: TGCAGCGTTGGCGGGAGTGAGACCCAGTACTTC.

The chain couples TRBV12-2 to TRBJ2-7; TRBD1, the table's D call, lacks a check against the DNA. TRBV12-2 is deemed a pseudogene. The CDR3 extends over 16 amino acids. In nucleotides, the CDR3 is TGTGCAAGTCGCTTAAGGGATCGGGACAATACTTACGAGCAGTACTTC. It translates to CASRLRDRDNTYEQYF.

This sequence joins TRBV6-5 and TRBJ2-2; D uncertain. This CDR3 is 13 amino acids long. V was cut by 0 bases and J by 7 bases, with 6 bases left in between. Germline V lookup: CDR1 MNHEY, CDR2 SVGAGI. The CDR3 DNA is TGTGCCAGCAGTTACTCGCCCAGCGGGGAGCTGTTTTTT. This codes for CASSYSPSGELFF.

This clone was counted once. The rearrangement links TRBV6-5 to TRBJ2-3; 9 bases match TRBD1. The CDR3 totals 16 residues. Germline V gives CDR1 MNHEY, CDR2 SVGAGI. The V and J ends lost 3 bases and 3 bases, in that order; junction bases with no gene match: 7. CDR3 DNA: TGTGCCAGCAGTTATGTGGCCGGGACAGGGACAGATACGCAGTATTTT. It translates to CASSYVAGTGTDTQYF.

This chain connects TRBV19 to TRBJ2-7, with D possibly matching TRBD2 (6 bases). The length of the CDR3 is 15 residues. Germline V gene lookup returns CDR1 LNHDA and CDR2 SQIVND (reference sequence). V was pared by 3 bases and J by 2 bases, with 14 bases between. The CDR3 bases are TGTGCCAGTAGTATCGGTCAGGGAGGCACCTACGAGCAGTACTTC. It yields the protein CASSIGQGGTYEQYF.

The chain uses TRBV6-1 and TRBJ2-7, with TRBD1 identical over 11 bases. The V gene end was trimmed by 7 bases and the J gene end by 4 bases; junction bases not matched to a gene: 6. Looked up from germline, CDR1 is MNHNS and CDR2 is SASEGT. The CDR3 has 14 residues. CDR3 bases: TGTGCCAGCACCCCGGACAGGGGGCTGTACGAGCAGTACTTC. Protein: CASTPDRGLYEQYF.

V and J are TRBV9 and TRBJ2-1, with TRBD2 identical over 8 bases. V was clipped by 3 bases and J by 9 bases; unmatched bases: 14. Germline lookup yields CDR1 SGDLS and CDR2 YYNGEE. The CDR3 runs 16 residues. CDR3 nucleotide sequence: TGTGCCAGCAGCGCGCCGGGACTAGGGCCGCAGGCTGAGCAGTTCTTC. Translation gives CASSAPGLGPQAEQFF.

The CDR3: CASSLGQDQYEQYF. The CDR3 nucleotides read TGCGCCAGCAGCTTGGGACAGGACCAATATGAGCAGTACTTC. J is TRBJ2-7 and V is TRBV5-1; possible D gene TRBD1, 6 bases. V lost 0 bases to trimming and J lost 7 bases, with 14 bases between them. The CDR3 covers 14 residues. Germline lookup yields CDR1 SGHRS and CDR2 YFSETQ.

Only a few counts were recorded for this clone. For the CDR3, the DNA is TGTGCCAGCAGCTTATTAGGCCCTAACGGGGAGACCCAGTACTTC. Amino acids: CASSLLGPNGETQYF. The chain is built from TRBV13 and TRBJ2-5, with D unclear. The CDR3 runs 15 residues. Trimming cost V 2 bases and J 5 bases, with 15 bases left between them. Germline V CDR1 and CDR2: PRHDT, FYEKMQ (reference sequence). Supplemented by reference TRBV13 and TRBJ2-5, the full variable domain reads AAGVIQSPRHLIKEKRETATLKCYPIPRHDTVYWYQQGPGQDPQFLISFYEKMQSDKGSIPDRFSAQQFSDYHSELNMSSLELGDSALYFCASSLLGPNGETQYFGPGTRLLVL.

The CDR3 DNA reads TGTGCCAGCAGGCGGGGGCGGGAGACCCAGTACTTC. Protein sequence: CASRRGRETQYF. The chain carries TRBV7-9 and TRBJ2-5; weak D call: TRBD2 (7 bases). The CDR3 totals 12 residues. Trimming shortened V by 6 bases and J by 5 bases, and 10 bases separated the two germline ends. Germline V gene data show CDR1 as SEHNR and CDR2 as FQNEAQ (reference sequence). Together with reference TRBV7-9 and TRBJ2-5, the CDR3 gives the full variable domain: DTGVSQNPRHKITKRGQNVTFRCDPISEHNRLYWYRQTLGQGPEFLTYFQNEAQLEKSRLLSDRFSAERPKGSFSTLEIQRTEQGDSAMYLCASRRGRETQYFGPGTRLLVL.

This chain links TRBV7-2 with TRBJ2-1, with D tentatively TRBD2 (5 bases). Germline V lookup: CDR1 SGHTA, CDR2 FQGNSA. The CDR3 sequence is 17 residues long. V was trimmed by 1 base and J by 7 bases, leaving 20 bases between them. The CDR3 nucleotides read TGTGCCAGCAGCTTAGTTTCCAATGTGCCCACGGGAAATGAGCAGTTCTTC. Its translation is CASSLVSNVPTGNEQFF.

This clone was seen a few times. The V gene is TRBV4-1, the J gene TRBJ1-1, with D possibly being TRBD1 (6 bases). The V end lost 5 bases, the J end lost 0 bases, and 19 bases lay between the germline ends. Germline V gene lookup returns CDR1 MGHRA and CDR2 YSYEKL. CDR3 length: 17 residues. CDR3 sequence reads: CASSVEGVGGMNTEAFF. DNA of the CDR3: TGCGCCAGCAGCGTCGAGGGGGTTGGAGGAATGAACACTGAAGCTTTCTTT.

The chain combines TRBV28 with TRBJ2-7, with 8 bases matching TRBD1. The trim removed 2 bases at V and 4 bases at J, leaving 7 bases unmatched. The CDR3 covers 15 residues. CDR1 is MDHEN, CDR2 SYDVKM, per germline. CDR3 sequence reads: CASSLPQGAGYEQYF. The DNA for the CDR3 is TGTGCCAGCAGTTTACCGCAGGGGGCGGGGTACGAGCAGTACTTC.

This clone came up once. The DNA for the CDR3 is TGTGCCAGCAGCTACGGACAGCGAGAGACCCAGTACTTC. Its translation is CASSYGQRETQYF. The chain links TRBV7-9 to TRBJ2-5; weak D call: TRBD1 (6 bases). Looked up from germline, CDR1 is SEHNR and CDR2 is FQNEAQ (reference sequence). There are 13 residues in the CDR3. Trimming took off 4 bases at V and 4 bases at J, with 10 bases between the two ends.

The chain is built from TRBV28 and TRBJ2-7; 9 bases are shared with TRBD2. The CDR3 has 18 residues. V lost 6 bases, J lost 4 bases, and 19 bases stayed unmatched. In germline, CDR1 is MDHEN, CDR2 SYDVKM. In nucleotides, the CDR3 is TGTGCCAGCAGCACCCTAGGAGGCGGGAGGGCCGTAGGGTACGAGCAGTACTTC. The encoded protein is CASSTLGGGRAVGYEQYF.

On this clone itself: This likely comes from a read error, as the CDR3 has no conserved phenylalanine or tryptophan at its end. Because the CDR3's place on the DNA is in doubt, the DNA is left out and the CDR3 is given as listed by TCRdb. The V and J genes are TRBV7-3 and TRBJ1-1. The CDR3 sequence runs 10 residues, both termini included. Germline V lookup: CDR1 SGHTA, CDR2 FQGTGA. CDR3 sequence reads: CASEGRDPGG.

The table lists this clone with a few counts. The J gene is TRBJ1-1, the V gene TRBV7-3, with D unclear. The germline V gene encodes CDR1 SGHTA and CDR2 FQGTGA. V lost 5 bases and J 3 bases, leaving 16 bases between the germline ends. This CDR3 comprises 15 residues. The CDR3 here is CASSPGFPRDTEAFF. The CDR3 DNA follows: TGTGCCAGCAGCCCCGGGTTTCCTCGGGACACTGAAGCTTTCTTT. Full variable domain (outside the CDR3, taken from reference TRBV7-3 and TRBJ1-1): GAGVSQTPSNKVTEKGKYVELRCDPISGHTALYWYRQSLGQGPEFLIYFQGTGAADDSGLPNDRFFAVRPEGSVSTLKIQRTERGDSAVYLCASSPGFPRDTEAFFGQGTRLTVV.

The rearrangement uses TRBV7-2 and TRBJ2-1; 7 bases fit TRBD2. The CDR3 spans 15 residues. The junction had 11 bases not matched to a gene; V was cut back by 5 bases and J by 7 bases. Per germline, CDR1 SGHTA and CDR2 FQGNSA. CDR3 sequence: CASSLPGGSKNEQFF. CDR3 nucleotide sequence: TGTGCCAGCAGCCTCCCGGGCGGGAGTAAGAATGAGCAGTTCTTC.

The chain is built from TRBV13 and TRBJ1-5; D is unresolved. CDR3 length: 14 amino acids. Between the trimmed V and J ends, which lost 5 bases and 1 base, there was a span of 9 bases. The V gene's germline CDR1 is PRHDT and CDR2 FYEKMQ (reference sequence). CDR3 coding DNA: TGTGCCAGCAGCAAAACACCCAGCAATCAGCCCCAGCATTTT. Translating gives CASSKTPSNQPQHF.